This T cell receptor beta chain is drawn from a study of cytomegalovirus exposure and HLA in healthy donors. Study as a whole: In a previous analysis, approximately 110 million unique TCR beta sequences were found from about 190 million T cells.

The PCR employed 60 Vbeta primers together with 13 Jbeta primers. Generated by immunoSEQ multiplex PCR, the TCRdb table keeps only in-frame clones and is missing some. The sample carries 85,000 to 120,000 clones, roughly two thirds recorded once. V lost 3 bases, J lost 5 bases, and 10 bases lay in between. Germline values: CDR1 MNHEY, CDR2 SMNVEV (reference sequence). This CDR3 spans 13 amino acids. This TCR derives from a female donor in good health and CMV-seronegative. V usage is TRBV27 and J usage is TRBJ1-1, with D perhaps matching TRBD1 (6 bases). The sample taken for sequencing was PBMCs. CDR3 amino acids: CASSFFRGTEAFF. The CDR3 coding sequence is TGTGCCAGCAGTTTTTTCAGGGGAACTGAAGCTTTCTTT.